The subject of this entry is one T cell receptor (beta chain). Its antigen remains unknown. This sample is drawn from a study of T-cell reconstitution after alpha-beta-depleted transplantation in children. Study-wide points: Diversity of TCRbeta at day 60 was high in some patients, arising from surviving recipient T cells and thymic progenitors. Approximately two months post-transplant, alpha-beta T cells reportedly originated from several hundred expanded graft clones. Once a year had passed after transplant, T-cell counts and diversity came mostly from newly produced T cells.

The CDR3 loop spans 13 amino acids. Germline CDR1 MRHNA, CDR2 SNTAGT. Between the trimmed V and J ends, which lost 9 bases and 7 bases, there was a span of 19 bases. Molecular barcoding with unique molecular identifiers was used for the TCRbeta library. TCRdb re-called the PCR reads with MiXCR, one entry per CDR3 protein. The profile shows over 25,000 distinct CDR3 sequences, over 15% of them singletons. The TCR sequence derives from a male patient between 2 and 10 years old who had a stem cell transplant for acute lymphoblastic leukemia, so the T cells may come from the graft donor. The sample was PBMCs, mostly from graft donor cells, taken 60 days after TCRalphabeta/CD19-depleted stem cell transplant. The chain carries TRBV6-4 and TRBJ2-7; D may correspond to TRBD1 or TRBD2 (5 bases each). The CDR3 reads CASVRGPPGEQYF. DNA for the CDR3: TGTGCCAGTGTTAGGGGCCCCCCGGGAGAGCAGTACTTC.